A single sample is the source of the 6 T cell receptor beta chains below, sequenced in a study of blood T cell repertoires in COVID-19. Clones were read by immunoSEQ multiplex PCR, and TCRdb kept only the in-frame ones, dropping some. In the table there are over 130,000 clones, about 74% of which are singletons. The sequenced sample was peripheral blood. The receptors here all came from a man in his forties or fifties with acute or convalescent COVID-19.

This chain links TRBV5-4 with TRBJ1-5, with a tentative D call TRBD1 (5 bases). This CDR3 is 12 amino acids long. CDR1 and CDR2 from the germline V gene are SGHNT and YYREEE (reference sequence). V was clipped by 3 bases and J by 6 bases, with 7 bases between them. DNA of the CDR3: TGTGCCAGCAGCTATGACAGTCAGCCCCAGCATTTT. Residues: CASSYDSQPQHF. The complete variable domain, with remaining parts taken from reference TRBV5-4 and TRBJ1-5, reads ETGVTQSPTHLIKTRGQQVTLRCSSQSGHNTVSWYQQALGQGPQFIFQYYREEENGRGNFPPRFSGLQFPNYSSELNVNALELDDSALYLCASSYDSQPQHFGDGTRLSIL.

This chain links TRBV29-1 with TRBJ2-3; 11 nucleotides align to TRBD1. CDR1 is SQVTM, CDR2 ANQGSEA, per germline. The CDR3 runs 14 residues. The J segment lost 4 bases and the V segment lost 8 bases, leaving 8 bases of the junction unmatched. The CDR3 reads CSSSGTGGSDTQYF. In DNA form, the CDR3 reads TGCAGCTCTTCGGGGACAGGGGGATCAGATACGCAGTATTTT.

Notes on this clone: In the same sample, other DNA sequences code for this CDR3. The chain combines TRBV6-5 with TRBJ1-6; TRBD1 agrees at 7 bases. In germline, CDR1 is MNHEY, CDR2 SVGAGI. V shed 2 bases and J 9 bases; nucleotides not matched to a gene: 4. CDR3 length: 14 residues. CDR3 bases: TGTGCCAGCAGTTACGACAGGGAAGTTTCACCCCTCCACTTT. Translation gives CASSYDREVSPLHF.

The chain employs TRBV5-1 and TRBJ1-2; 9 bases fit TRBD1. CDR3 length: 14 amino acids. Per the germline V gene, CDR1 is SGHRS and CDR2 is YFSETQ. The trim removed 4 bases at V and 7 bases at J, leaving 8 bases unmatched. CDR3 loop: CASSPGQGESGYTF. The CDR3 DNA is TGCGCCAGCAGCCCGGGACAGGGCGAGAGTGGCTACACCTTC.

The chain combines TRBV2 with TRBJ2-6; tentatively, D is TRBD1 (5 bases). This CDR3 contains 14 residues. V lost 1 base to trimming and J lost 7 bases, with 8 bases between them. Germline V gene sequence: CDR1 SNHLY, CDR2 FYNNEI. The CDR3 reads CASSEERTANVLTF. The CDR3 DNA reads TGTGCCAGCAGTGAAGAAAGGACAGCCAACGTCCTGACTTTC.

The CDR3 DNA reads as TGTGCCAGCAGCTTGACGGGGGGGAGAATCGAGCAGTACTTC. Amino acid sequence: CASSLTGGRIEQYF. The chain recombines TRBV5-5 with TRBJ2-7; 8 nucleotides line up with TRBD2. The CDR3 has 14 residues. The V and J ends lost 1 base and 6 bases, in that order; junction bases with no gene match: 6. CDR1 is SGHKS and CDR2 is YYEKEE in the germline V gene (reference sequence).